A single sample is the source of the 22 T cell receptor beta chains below, sequenced in a study of Ad26.COV2.S vaccination and SARS-CoV-2 variants. Regarding treatment: 15 to 20 received Ad26.COV2.S at low or high dose, single or two shots; about 5 received placebo; per-sample allocation not given. Material that was analyzed had been drawn on day 63 after the first vaccine or placebo injection. The method was immunoSEQ multiplex PCR; TCRdb's version includes in-frame clones alone and lacks a portion of them. The sample yields 450,000 to 550,000 clones, roughly 89% seen once. The sample in question was peripheral blood, obtained in a trial of Ad26.COV2.S vaccine versus placebo. The receptor source for this set is a person aged 18 to 65 who received the Ad26.COV2.S COVID-19 vaccine or a placebo.

The chain recombines TRBV18 with TRBJ1-6; TRBD1 matches 7 bases. This CDR3 is built from 14 residues. Germline CDR1 and CDR2: KGHSH and LQKENI. J was trimmed by 10 bases and V by 3 bases; bases with no gene match: 6. The DNA of the CDR3 is TGTGCCAGCTCACCTGGGACAGAGGGATCACCCCTCCACTTT. This sequence encodes CASSPGTEGSPLHF.

In this sample, this clone turned up once. This chain connects TRBV20-1 to TRBJ2-1; 11 bases are shared with TRBD2. CDR1 is DFQATT, CDR2 SNEGSKA, per germline (reference sequence). The CDR3 spans 16 residues. Trimming cost V 3 bases and J 4 bases; bases outside gene matches: 8. CDR3 sequence: CSASSGRANHYNEQFF. The CDR3 coding sequence is TGCAGTGCTAGTAGCGGGAGGGCTAACCATTACAATGAGCAGTTCTTC.

The chain has TRBV24-1 and TRBJ2-3; 7 bases map to TRBD2. The CDR3 is made up of 16 amino acids. V lost 3 bases, J lost 3 bases, and 8 bases stayed unmatched. CDR1 and CDR2 (germline): KGHDR, SFDVKD. The CDR3 coding sequence is TGTGCCACCAGTGATCCCAGCGGGGTGGAGACAGATACGCAGTATTTT. Amino acid sequence: CATSDPSGVETDTQYF.

V gene TRBV9 combines with J gene TRBJ1-1; D unclear. V lost 0 bases to trimming and J lost 6 bases, with 9 bases between them. From germline, CDR1 is SGDLS and CDR2 YYNGEE. The CDR3 loop spans 13 amino acids. The CDR3 nucleotides are TGTGCCAGCAGCGTAGCTGGGGTCTCTGAAGCTTTCTTT. Translating gives CASSVAGVSEAFF.

The chain carries TRBV11-3 and TRBJ2-5, with D possibly TRBD2 on 5 matching bases. Germline CDR1 SGHNT, CDR2 YENEEA. The CDR3 sequence is 14 residues long. Trimming took off 1 base at V and 0 bases at J, with 6 bases between the two ends. Here the CDR3 reads CASSLGEYQETQYF. The DNA of the CDR3 is TGTGCCAGCAGCTTAGGGGAGTACCAAGAGACCCAGTACTTC. The full variable domain, rest sourced from reference TRBV11-3 and TRBJ2-5, is EAGVVQSPRYKIIEKKQPVAFWCNPISGHNTLYWYLQNLGQGPELLIRYENEEAVDDSQLPKDRFSAERLKGVDSTLKIQPAELGDSAVYLCASSLGEYQETQYFGPGTRLLVL.

This clone turned up a few times. The chain has TRBV18 and TRBJ2-1; D gene unclear. Germline V gene data show CDR1 as KGHSH and CDR2 as LQKENI. The CDR3 is made up of 16 amino acids. The ends were cut back, 7 bases at V and 0 bases at J, with 16 bases in the middle. CDR3 in amino acids: CASFPIRISSYNEQFF. CDR3 bases: TGTGCCAGCTTCCCGATACGGATCAGCTCCTACAATGAGCAGTTCTTC.

The genes are TRBV18 and TRBJ2-1; D tentatively fits TRBD1 or TRBD2 (5 bases each). Germline CDR1 is KGHSH and CDR2 is LQKENI. Between the trimmed V and J ends, which lost 2 bases and 8 bases, there was a span of 19 bases. The CDR3 is 16 residues long. CDR3 DNA: TGTGCCAGCTCACCATTTTTGGGGGAGCTCATCGATGAGCAGTTCTTC. Its protein product is CASSPFLGELIDEQFF.

This sequence joins TRBV27 and TRBJ1-1, with 11 bases identical to TRBD1. The V gene's germline CDR1 is MNHEY and CDR2 SMNVEV (reference sequence). With 0 bases clipped from V and 6 bases from J, the junction kept 6 bases outside the gene matches. The CDR3 covers 16 residues. The CDR3 sequence is CASSLSPGTGGPEAFF. CDR3 DNA sequence: TGTGCCAGCAGTTTATCCCCCGGGACAGGGGGACCTGAAGCTTTCTTT.

This sequence joins TRBV19 and TRBJ1-4, with a possible D match to TRBD1 (5 bases). The V end was cut by 5 bases, the J end by 3 bases, with 13 bases between. Germline lookup yields CDR1 LNHDA and CDR2 SQIVND (reference sequence). The CDR3 consists of 15 residues. CDR3 amino acids: CASSSWGASNEKLFF. The CDR3 nucleotides read TGTGCCAGTAGTTCCTGGGGCGCATCTAATGAAAAACTGTTTTTT.

V usage is TRBV7-8 and J usage is TRBJ2-7; D might be TRBD1 or TRBD2, each matching 6 bases. CDR1 SGHVS and CDR2 FQNEAQ come from the germline V gene. V was trimmed by 0 bases and J by 9 bases, leaving 9 bases between them. This CDR3 spans 12 amino acids. The CDR3 is CASSLAGGGQYF. The CDR3 region has the DNA TGTGCCAGCAGCTTAGCAGGAGGGGGGCAGTACTTC.

The V gene is TRBV7-2, the J gene TRBJ1-2; the match to TRBD1 covers 7 bases. The germline CDR1 and CDR2 sequences are SGHTA and FQGNSA. With V trimmed by 3 bases and J by 5 bases, 9 bases remained unmatched. The CDR3 is 15 amino acids. In DNA form, the CDR3 reads TGTGCCAGCAGCTTCTCCGGGACAGAAGGTTATGGCTACACCTTC. Translation: CASSFSGTEGYGYTF.

This rearrangement joins TRBV28 to TRBJ1-6; no definite D call. From germline, CDR1 is MDHEN and CDR2 SYDVKM. The CDR3 covers 15 residues. V was clipped by 3 bases and J by 4 bases, with 10 bases between them. In nucleotides, the CDR3 is TGTGCCAGCAGTTTCATGGCGGGGTATAATTCACCCCTCCACTTT. Amino acid sequence: CASSFMAGYNSPLHF.

The chain recombines TRBV3-1 (or the pseudogene TRBV3-2) with TRBJ2-7, with no clear D. The CDR3 runs 14 residues. The germline CDR1 and CDR2 sequences are LGHDT and YNNKEL (reference sequence). The germline V and J ends were trimmed by 3 bases and 0 bases, with 9 bases remaining between them. CDR3 amino acids: CASSQFLSSYEQYF. Written as DNA, the CDR3 is TGTGCCAGCAGCCAGTTTTTAAGCTCCTACGAGCAGTACTTC.

The chain has TRBV7-2 and TRBJ1-1; D remains ambiguous. Trimming removed 5 bases at V and 1 base at J, with 11 bases between. CDR1 and CDR2 (germline): SGHTA, FQGNSA. The CDR3 totals 14 residues. This CDR3 is CASSAGRANTEAFF. DNA of the CDR3: TGTGCCAGCAGCGCTGGAAGGGCGAACACTGAAGCTTTCTTT.

This chain joins TRBV7-9 and TRBJ2-1; weak D call: TRBD2 (7 bases). The V end lost 0 bases, the J end lost 9 bases, and 15 bases lay between the germline ends. Germline V lookup: CDR1 SEHNR, CDR2 FQNEAQ (reference sequence). There are 15 residues in the CDR3. The CDR3 nucleotides are TGTGCCAGCAGCTTAGCAGGCAGGGGAGGGAGTGAGCAGTTCTTC. Its protein product is CASSLAGRGGSEQFF.

The rearrangement links TRBV19 to TRBJ1-6; TRBD1 might be the D (6 bases). The V end lost 6 bases, the J end lost 7 bases, and 16 bases lay between the germline ends. Germline V gives CDR1 LNHDA, CDR2 SQIVND (reference sequence). This CDR3 comprises 15 residues. CDR3 coding DNA: TGTGCCAGTAGGCCGCAACAGGGTTGGAATTCACCCCTCCACTTT. Translation gives CASRPQQGWNSPLHF.

This clone showed up just a few times. The rearrangement joins TRBV29-1 to TRBJ1-4, with 8 bases that match TRBD1. V was clipped by 3 bases and J by 7 bases; unmatched bases: 7. Germline CDR1 and CDR2: SQVTM and ANQGSEA. The CDR3 spans 14 residues. For the CDR3, the DNA is TGCAGCGTTGAGTGGCCAGGGGGCTCTGAAAAACTGTTTTTT. Translation: CSVEWPGGSEKLFF.

The chain employs TRBV7-3 and TRBJ2-1; TRBD1 is a possible D gene (6 bases). V was clipped by 4 bases and J by 9 bases, with 13 bases between them. Germline V gives CDR1 SGHTA, CDR2 FQGTGA. This CDR3 spans 13 amino acids. Written as DNA, the CDR3 is TGTGCCAGCAGCTACAATTGGGGGCTTGAGCAGTTCTTC. It encodes CASSYNWGLEQFF.

This sequence joins TRBV6-4 and TRBJ1-1, with 8 bases matching TRBD1. There are 15 residues in the CDR3. J was trimmed by 4 bases and V by 3 bases; bases with no gene match: 7. Germline CDR1 reads MRHNA; CDR2 reads SNTAGT. Written as DNA, the CDR3 is TGTGCCAGCAGTGAGGGACAGGCTACTCCCACTGAAGCTTTCTTT. Translated, it gives CASSEGQATPTEAFF.

The chain recombines TRBV10-3 with TRBJ2-3; D is uncertain. Between the trimmed V and J ends, which lost 0 bases and 0 bases, there was a span of 4 bases. From germline, CDR1 is ENHRY and CDR2 SYGVKD. The CDR3 is 14 residues long. The CDR3: CAISESSSTDTQYF. The CDR3 DNA reads as TGTGCCATCAGTGAGTCCTCTAGCACAGATACGCAGTATTTT.

J is TRBJ1-5 and V is TRBV19; D is undetermined. The CDR3 extends over 14 amino acids. V dropped 9 bases and J dropped 4 bases, with 16 bases sitting between them. Germline V gene data show CDR1 as LNHDA and CDR2 as SQIVND (reference sequence). The CDR3 here is CASDDRIPNQPQHF. CDR3 coding DNA: TGTGCCAGCGACGACCGCATACCTAATCAGCCCCAGCATTTT.

The DNA of the CDR3 is TGTGCCAGCAGCTCGATACAGGGGGTGGAGACCCAGTACTTC. Its translation: CASSSIQGVETQYF. This chain joins TRBV11-3 and TRBJ2-5; 8 nucleotides line up with TRBD1. Germline CDR1 and CDR2: SGHNT and YENEEA. The CDR3 has 14 amino acids. V dropped 4 bases and J dropped 5; count of bases not matched to a gene: 6.